Here is one T cell receptor beta chain with its context. Its specificity is unknown. Profiling relied on immunoSEQ multiplex PCR, and the TCRdb table lists in-frame clones only, not all of them. The sample lists more than 20,000 clones; over 80% were seen once. The entry originates in a study of graft-versus-host responses after intestinal transplantation. Study details: Each of the recipients got a multivisceral, liver-intestinal, or isolated intestinal transplant. Anti-thymocyte globulin induction, then tacrolimus and steroids for about 3 years, went to all recipients. Regarding the study as a whole: Allografts of one patient group, those with graft-donor T cell macrochimerism, had high graft-versus-host to host-versus-graft clonal ratios.

Germline CDR1 reads SNHLY; CDR2 reads FYNNEI. V lost 2 bases and J lost 1, with 15 bases in between. The CDR3 covers 17 residues. The V gene is TRBV2, the J gene TRBJ1-5; D gene ambiguous. The origin of this receptor is a human patient who received an intestinal transplant, so some T cells may come from the graft donor. Sequenced material: PBMCs, taken 28 days after intestinal transplant. CDR3 in DNA: TGTGCCAGCAGTGAACCTCGGGATTTTGAGAGCAATCAGCCCCAGCATTTT. Translation: CASSEPRDFESNQPQHF. Full variable domain (outside the CDR3, taken from reference TRBV2 and TRBJ1-5): EPEVTQTPSHQVTQMGQEVILRCVPISNHLYFYWYRQILGQKVEFLVSFYNNEISEKSEIFDDQFSVERPDGSNFTLKIRSTKLEDSAMYFCASSEPRDFESNQPQHFGDGTRLSIL.